The T cell receptor (beta chain) described here comes from a study of T cell changes during pregnancy in multiple sclerosis. Sequencing was performed with immunoSEQ multiplex PCR; in TCRdb, only in-frame clones are kept and a portion is missing. Of tens of thousands of clones detected, roughly 91% appear once; the ten largest clones hold over 0.55%. The CDR3 is 16 amino acids. V was cut by 4 bases and J by 6 bases, with 19 bases left in between. Per the germline V gene, CDR1 is SGDLS and CDR2 is YYNGEE. The chain is built from TRBV9 and TRBJ2-2; D uncertain. This sequence was found in a female donor with multiple sclerosis, enrolled in a pregnancy study. This specimen consisted of CD4+ T cells from peripheral blood mononuclear cells, obtained in the third trimester of pregnancy. For the CDR3, the DNA is TGTGCCAGCAGCCGACTCGGGTATAGGTTGGCCGGGGAGCTGTTTTTT. Translated: CASSRLGYRLAGELFF.